This T cell receptor beta chain derives from a study of blood T cells in healthy people across ages. The CDR3 sequence is 15 residues long. V dropped 4 bases and J dropped 8 bases, with 20 bases sitting between them. CDR1 is MNHNS, CDR2 SASEGT, per germline. The authors ran a second PCR of about 7 to 11 cycles using a sample-barcoded 5' primer and a J-beta primer mix. Each of the samples gave a minimum of 2.5 million paired-end reads that contained CDR3. A single record per CDR3 protein comes from TCRdb applying MiXCR to the 5' RACE reads. This sample has about 1.8 million distinct CDR3 sequences; roughly 49% occur once, and the top ten carry about 2.1%.

The sequence came from a woman in her forties in good health. The sample taken for sequencing was blood. The chain recombines TRBV6-1 with TRBJ1-2; possible D gene TRBD1, 6 bases. The CDR3 DNA is TGTGCCAGCAGTGGAACGGGACACCAAAGGTGGGGCTACACCTTC. Its protein product is CASSGTGHQRWGYTF.